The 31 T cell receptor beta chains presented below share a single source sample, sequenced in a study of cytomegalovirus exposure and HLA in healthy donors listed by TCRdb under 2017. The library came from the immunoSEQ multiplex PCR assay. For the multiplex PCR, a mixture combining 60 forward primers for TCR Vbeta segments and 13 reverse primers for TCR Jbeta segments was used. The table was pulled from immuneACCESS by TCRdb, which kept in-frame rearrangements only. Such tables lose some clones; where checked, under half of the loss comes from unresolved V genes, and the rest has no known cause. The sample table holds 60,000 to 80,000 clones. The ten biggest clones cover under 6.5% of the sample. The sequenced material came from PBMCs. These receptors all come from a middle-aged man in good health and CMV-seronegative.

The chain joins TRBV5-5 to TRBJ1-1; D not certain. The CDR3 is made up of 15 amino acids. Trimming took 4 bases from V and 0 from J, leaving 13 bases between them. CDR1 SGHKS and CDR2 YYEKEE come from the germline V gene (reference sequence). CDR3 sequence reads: CASSADLFMNTEAFF. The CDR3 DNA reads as TGTGCCAGCAGCGCAGACTTATTCATGAACACTGAAGCTTTCTTT. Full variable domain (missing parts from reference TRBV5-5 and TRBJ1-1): DAGVTQSPTHLIKTRGQQVTLRCSPISGHKSVSWYQQVLGQGPQFIFQYYEKEERGRGNFPDRFSARQFPNYSSELNVNALLLGDSALYLCASSADLFMNTEAFFGQGTRLTVV.

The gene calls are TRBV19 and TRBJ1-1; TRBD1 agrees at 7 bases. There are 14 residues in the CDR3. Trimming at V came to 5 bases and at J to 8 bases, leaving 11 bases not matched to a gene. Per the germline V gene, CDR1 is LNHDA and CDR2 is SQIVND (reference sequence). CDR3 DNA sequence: TGTGCCAGTAGTTTCTACACCGGGACAGTAGAAGCTTTCTTT. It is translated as CASSFYTGTVEAFF.

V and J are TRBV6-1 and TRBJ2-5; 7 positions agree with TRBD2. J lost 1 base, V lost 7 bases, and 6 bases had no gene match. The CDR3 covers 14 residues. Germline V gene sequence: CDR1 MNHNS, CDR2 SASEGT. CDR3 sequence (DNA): TGTGCCAGCATGGTAGCGGGTAGCCAAGAGACCCAGTACTTC. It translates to CASMVAGSQETQYF.

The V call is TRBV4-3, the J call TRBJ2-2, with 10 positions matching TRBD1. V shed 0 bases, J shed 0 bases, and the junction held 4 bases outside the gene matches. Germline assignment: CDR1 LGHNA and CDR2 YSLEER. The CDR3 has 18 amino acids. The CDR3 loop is CASSQDRDRGTNTGELFF. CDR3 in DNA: TGCGCCAGCAGCCAAGACCGGGACAGGGGTACGAACACCGGGGAGCTGTTTTTT.

The CDR3 protein is CASSLVSAAHSNQPQHF. In nucleotides, the CDR3 is TGTGCCAGCAGCTTAGTATCGGCGGCCCATAGCAATCAGCCCCAGCATTTT. The chain employs TRBV7-2 and TRBJ1-5; D uncertain. The CDR3 covers 17 residues. CDR1 is SGHTA and CDR2 is FQGNSA in the germline V gene. V lost 1 base and J 0 bases, leaving 13 bases between the germline ends.

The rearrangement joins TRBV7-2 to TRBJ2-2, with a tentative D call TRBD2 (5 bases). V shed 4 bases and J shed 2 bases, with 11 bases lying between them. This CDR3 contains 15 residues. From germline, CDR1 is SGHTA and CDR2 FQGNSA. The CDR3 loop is CASSSSRTNTGELFF. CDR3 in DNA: TGTGCCAGCAGCTCGTCGCGGACTAACACCGGGGAGCTGTTTTTT.

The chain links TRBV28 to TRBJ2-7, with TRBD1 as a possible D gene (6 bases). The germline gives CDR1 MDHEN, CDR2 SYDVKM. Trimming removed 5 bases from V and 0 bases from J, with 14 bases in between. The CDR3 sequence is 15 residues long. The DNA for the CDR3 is TGTGCCAGCAGTACACAGGGTGTCCCCTCCTACGAGCAGTACTTC. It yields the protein CASSTQGVPSYEQYF.

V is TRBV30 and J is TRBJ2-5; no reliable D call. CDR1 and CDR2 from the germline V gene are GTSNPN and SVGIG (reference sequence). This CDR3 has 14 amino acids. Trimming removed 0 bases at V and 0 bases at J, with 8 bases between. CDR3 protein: CAWSVDANQETQYF. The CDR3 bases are TGTGCCTGGAGTGTAGATGCGAACCAAGAGACCCAGTACTTC.

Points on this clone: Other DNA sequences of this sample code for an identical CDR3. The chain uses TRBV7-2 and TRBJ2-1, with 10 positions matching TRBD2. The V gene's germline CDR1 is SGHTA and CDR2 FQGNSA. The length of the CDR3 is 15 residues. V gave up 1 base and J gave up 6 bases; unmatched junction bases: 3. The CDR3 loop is CASSLGSGRTNEQFF. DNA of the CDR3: TGTGCCAGCAGCTTAGGTAGCGGGAGGACCAATGAGCAGTTCTTC.

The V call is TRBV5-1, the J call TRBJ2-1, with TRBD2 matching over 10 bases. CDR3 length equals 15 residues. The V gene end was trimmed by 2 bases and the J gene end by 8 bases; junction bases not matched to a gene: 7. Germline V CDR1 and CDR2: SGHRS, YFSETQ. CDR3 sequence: CASSFTSSGSDEQFF. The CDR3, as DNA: TGCGCCAGCAGCTTTACCTCTAGCGGGAGCGATGAGCAGTTCTTC.

This CDR3 is CASSPTDRGRAFF. The CDR3 DNA reads as TGTGCCAGCAGCCCCACGGACAGGGGCAGAGCTTTCTTT. The V call is TRBV28, the J call TRBJ1-1; 9 bases match TRBD1. V was pared by 6 bases and J by 10 bases, with 9 bases of the junction left unmatched. CDR3 size: 13 residues. Germline lookup yields CDR1 MDHEN and CDR2 SYDVKM.

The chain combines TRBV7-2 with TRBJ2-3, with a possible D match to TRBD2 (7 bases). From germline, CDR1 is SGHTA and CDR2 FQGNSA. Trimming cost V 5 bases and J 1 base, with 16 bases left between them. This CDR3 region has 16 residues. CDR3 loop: CASSPVGGRGTDTQYF. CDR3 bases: TGTGCCAGCAGCCCAGTGGGGGGGCGGGGCACAGATACGCAGTATTTT.

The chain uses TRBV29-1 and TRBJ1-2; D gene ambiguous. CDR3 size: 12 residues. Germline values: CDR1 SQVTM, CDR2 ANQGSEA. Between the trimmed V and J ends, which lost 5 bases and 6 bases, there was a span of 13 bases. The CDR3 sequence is CSVSVSSHGYTF. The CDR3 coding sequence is TGCAGCGTTTCGGTGTCGTCGCATGGCTACACCTTC.

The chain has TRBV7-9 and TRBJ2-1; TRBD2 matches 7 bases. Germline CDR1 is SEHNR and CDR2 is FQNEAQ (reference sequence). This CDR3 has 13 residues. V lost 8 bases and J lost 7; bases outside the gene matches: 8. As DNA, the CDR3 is TGTGCCAGCGGATCGACTAGCAGAAATGAGCAGTTCTTC. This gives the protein CASGSTSRNEQFF. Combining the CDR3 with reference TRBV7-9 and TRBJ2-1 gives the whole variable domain DTGVSQNPRHKITKRGQNVTFRCDPISEHNRLYWYRQTLGQGPEFLTYFQNEAQLEKSRLLSDRFSAERPKGSFSTLEIQRTEQGDSAMYLCASGSTSRNEQFFGPGTRLTVL.

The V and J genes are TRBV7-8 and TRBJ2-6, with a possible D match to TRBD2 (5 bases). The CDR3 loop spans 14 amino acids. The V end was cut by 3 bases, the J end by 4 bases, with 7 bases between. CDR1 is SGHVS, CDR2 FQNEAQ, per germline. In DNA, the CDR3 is TGTGCCAGCAGCTTCGGGGTCGGGGCCAACGTCCTGACTTTC. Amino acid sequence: CASSFGVGANVLTF.

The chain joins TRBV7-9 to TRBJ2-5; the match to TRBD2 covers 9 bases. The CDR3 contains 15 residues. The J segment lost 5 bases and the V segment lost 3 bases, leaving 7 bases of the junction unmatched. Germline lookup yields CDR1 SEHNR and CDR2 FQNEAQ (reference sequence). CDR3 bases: TGTGCCAGCAGCTTGGGTAGCGGGGGATCCGAGACCCAGTACTTC. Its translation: CASSLGSGGSETQYF. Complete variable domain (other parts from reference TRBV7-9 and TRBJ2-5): DTGVSQNPRHKITKRGQNVTFRCDPISEHNRLYWYRQTLGQGPEFLTYFQNEAQLEKSRLLSDRFSAERPKGSFSTLEIQRTEQGDSAMYLCASSLGSGGSETQYFGPGTRLLVL.

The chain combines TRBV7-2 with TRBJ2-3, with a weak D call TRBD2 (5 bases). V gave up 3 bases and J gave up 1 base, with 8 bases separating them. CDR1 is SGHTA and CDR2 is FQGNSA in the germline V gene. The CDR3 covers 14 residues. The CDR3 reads CASSFEGRTDTQYF. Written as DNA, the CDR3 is TGTGCCAGCAGCTTCGAGGGCCGCACAGATACGCAGTATTTT.

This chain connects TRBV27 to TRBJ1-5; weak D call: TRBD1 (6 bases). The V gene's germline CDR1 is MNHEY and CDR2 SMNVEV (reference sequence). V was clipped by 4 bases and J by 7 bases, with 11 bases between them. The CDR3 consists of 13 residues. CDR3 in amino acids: CASSSQGGQPQHF. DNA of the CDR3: TGTGCCAGCAGTTCACAGGGTGGGCAGCCCCAGCATTTT.

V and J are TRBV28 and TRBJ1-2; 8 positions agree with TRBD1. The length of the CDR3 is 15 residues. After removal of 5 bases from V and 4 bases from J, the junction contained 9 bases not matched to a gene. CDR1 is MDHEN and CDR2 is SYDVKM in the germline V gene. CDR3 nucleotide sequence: TGTGCCAGCAGTCCCCAGGACAGGGATGCCTATGGCTACACCTTC. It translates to CASSPQDRDAYGYTF.

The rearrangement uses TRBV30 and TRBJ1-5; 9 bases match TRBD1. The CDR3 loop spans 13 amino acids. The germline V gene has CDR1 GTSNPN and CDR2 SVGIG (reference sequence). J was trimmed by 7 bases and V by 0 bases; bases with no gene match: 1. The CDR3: CAWSVTGGQPQHF. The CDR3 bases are TGTGCCTGGAGTGTGACAGGGGGGCAGCCCCAGCATTTT.

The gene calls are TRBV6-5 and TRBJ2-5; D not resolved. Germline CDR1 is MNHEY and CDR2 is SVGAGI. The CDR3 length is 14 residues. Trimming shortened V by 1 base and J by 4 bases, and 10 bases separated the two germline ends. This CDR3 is CASSYWADGETQYF. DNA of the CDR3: TGTGCCAGCAGTTACTGGGCTGATGGAGAGACCCAGTACTTC.

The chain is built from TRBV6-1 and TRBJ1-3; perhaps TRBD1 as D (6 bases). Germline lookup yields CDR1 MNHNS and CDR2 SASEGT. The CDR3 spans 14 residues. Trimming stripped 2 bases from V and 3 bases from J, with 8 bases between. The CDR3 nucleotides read TGTGCCAGCAGTGAACAGGGGCTTGGAAACACCATATATTTT. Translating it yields CASSEQGLGNTIYF.

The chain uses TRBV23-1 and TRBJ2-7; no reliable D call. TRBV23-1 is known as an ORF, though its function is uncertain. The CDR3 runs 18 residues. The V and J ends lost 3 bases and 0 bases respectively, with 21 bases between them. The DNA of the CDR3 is TGCGCCAGCAGTCACACTGCTCCTCGTGCCGTCCTCTCCTACGAGCAGTACTTC. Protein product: CASSHTAPRAVLSYEQYF.

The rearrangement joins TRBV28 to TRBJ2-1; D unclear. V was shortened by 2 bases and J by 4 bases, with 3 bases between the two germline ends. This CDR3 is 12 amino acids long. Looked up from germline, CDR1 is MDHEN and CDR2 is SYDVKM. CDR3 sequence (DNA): TGTGCCAGCAGTTTACCGTACAATGAGCAGTTCTTC. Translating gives CASSLPYNEQFF.

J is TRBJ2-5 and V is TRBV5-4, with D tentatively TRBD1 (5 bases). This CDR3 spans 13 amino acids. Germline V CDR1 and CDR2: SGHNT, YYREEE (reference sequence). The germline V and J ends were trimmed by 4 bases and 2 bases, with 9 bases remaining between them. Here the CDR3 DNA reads TGTGCCAGCAGCCCTCAGGGTCAAGAGACCCAGTACTTC. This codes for CASSPQGQETQYF.

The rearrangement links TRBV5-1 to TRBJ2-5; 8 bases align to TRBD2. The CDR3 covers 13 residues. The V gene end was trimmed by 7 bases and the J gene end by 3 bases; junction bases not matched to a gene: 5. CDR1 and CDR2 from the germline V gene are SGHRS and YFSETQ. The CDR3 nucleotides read TGCGCCAGCCACTCGGGGGGGGAAGAGACCCAGTACTTC. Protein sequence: CASHSGGEETQYF. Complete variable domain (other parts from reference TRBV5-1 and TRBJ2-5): KAGVTQTPRYLIKTRGQQVTLSCSPISGHRSVSWYQQTPGQGLQFLFEYFSETQRNKGNFPGRFSGRQFSNSRSEMNVSTLELGDSALYLCASHSGGEETQYFGPGTRLLVL.

For the CDR3, the DNA is TGTGCCAGCAGTCGAGGACAGGGGGCTTACAATGAGCAGTTCTTC. Translation gives CASSRGQGAYNEQFF. The rearrangement links TRBV27 to TRBJ2-1; the match to TRBD1 covers 11 bases. V lost 5 bases and J lost 4; bases outside the gene matches: 4. The CDR3 sequence is 15 residues long. In germline, CDR1 is MNHEY, CDR2 SMNVEV (reference sequence).

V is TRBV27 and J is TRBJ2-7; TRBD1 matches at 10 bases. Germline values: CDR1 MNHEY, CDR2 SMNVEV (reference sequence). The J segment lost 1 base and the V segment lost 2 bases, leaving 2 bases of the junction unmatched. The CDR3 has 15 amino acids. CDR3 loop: CASSLLGQGSYEQYF. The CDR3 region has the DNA TGTGCCAGCAGTTTACTGGGACAGGGGTCCTACGAGCAGTACTTC.

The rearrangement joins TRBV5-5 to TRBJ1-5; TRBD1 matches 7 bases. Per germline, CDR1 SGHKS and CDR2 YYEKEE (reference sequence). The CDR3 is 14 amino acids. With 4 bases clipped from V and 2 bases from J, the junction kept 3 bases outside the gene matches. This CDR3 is CASSRDRGNQPQHF. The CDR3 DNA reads TGTGCCAGCAGCCGGGACAGAGGCAATCAGCCCCAGCATTTT.

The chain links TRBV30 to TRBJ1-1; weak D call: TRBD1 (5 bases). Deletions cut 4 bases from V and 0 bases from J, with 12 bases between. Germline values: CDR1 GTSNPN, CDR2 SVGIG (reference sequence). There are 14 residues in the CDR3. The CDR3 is CAWTRGGLNTEAFF. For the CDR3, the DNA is TGTGCCTGGACCCGGGGGGGTCTGAACACTGAAGCTTTCTTT.

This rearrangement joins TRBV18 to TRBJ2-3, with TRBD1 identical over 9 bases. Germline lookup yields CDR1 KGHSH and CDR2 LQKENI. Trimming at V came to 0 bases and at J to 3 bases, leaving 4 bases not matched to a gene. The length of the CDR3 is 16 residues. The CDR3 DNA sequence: TGTGCCAGCTCACCACCGGGACAGGGAGGAACAGATACGCAGTATTTT. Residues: CASSPPGQGGTDTQYF.